Listed below are T cell receptor beta chains from one sample, sequenced in a study of cytomegalovirus exposure and HLA in healthy donors. Some clones are missing from TCRdb's copy, which holds only in-frame ones; the method was immunoSEQ multiplex PCR. The sample holds 130,000 or so clones, about two thirds seen once. The sequencing input was PBMCs. The source is a man aged 40-49 years in good health and CMV-seropositive. The CDR3 runs from the conserved cysteine through the conserved F or W. Fields, in order: CDR3 DNA, CDR3 protein, J gene, clone size, V gene, D gene. The D gene is left open where the match is weak. The listing skips clone size in some rows; elsewhere it reads once, few, many or a size class.

cdr3_nt: TGTGCCAGCAGTTTTGTCGGGACAGAAGTTAACTATGGCTACACCTTC; cdr3_aa: CASSFVGTEVNYGYTF; j_call: TRBJ1-2; clone_size: .; v_call: TRBV27; d_call: TRBD1
cdr3_nt: TGTGCCAGCAGTTTGCTAGCGGGAGCCTACGCAAGCAATGAGCAGTTCTTC; cdr3_aa: CASSLLAGAYASNEQFF; j_call: TRBJ2-1; clone_size: .; v_call: TRBV27; d_call: TRBD2
cdr3_nt: TGTGCCAGCTCACCAGGGACTAGCGGGAGAATAACCGGGGAGCTGTTTTTT; cdr3_aa: CASSPGTSGRITGELFF; j_call: TRBJ2-2; clone_size: few; v_call: TRBV18; d_call: TRBD2
cdr3_nt: TGCGCCAGCAGACCCGGGACTAGCGCTGTCTACAATGAGCAGTTCTTC; cdr3_aa: CASRPGTSAVYNEQFF; j_call: TRBJ2-1; clone_size: once; v_call: TRBV5-1; d_call: TRBD2
cdr3_nt: TGTGCCAGCAGTGATTTCGGGACAGGGGGAGTAGGAACGCAGTATTTT; cdr3_aa: CASSDFGTGGVGTQYF; j_call: TRBJ2-3; clone_size: .; v_call: TRBV6-4; d_call: TRBD1
cdr3_nt: TGTGCCAGCAGTGCCCGAGGACGGGGAAAAGAGACCCAGTACTTC; cdr3_aa: CASSARGRGKETQYF; j_call: TRBJ2-5; clone_size: .; v_call: TRBV2; d_call: .
cdr3_nt: TGTGCCAGCAGCCAAGACAGCTCCTATAATTCACCCCTCCACTTT; cdr3_aa: CASSQDSSYNSPLHF; j_call: TRBJ1-6; clone_size: .; v_call: TRBV7-9; d_call: .
cdr3_nt: TGTGCCAGCAGCGGCGGACAGGGGGCGTTGGAGACCCAGTACTTC; cdr3_aa: CASSGGQGALETQYF; j_call: TRBJ2-5; clone_size: .; v_call: TRBV9; d_call: TRBD1
cdr3_nt: TGTGCCAGCAGCTTAGGTCCAGGTTCCTCTGGAAACACCATATATTTT; cdr3_aa: CASSLGPGSSGNTIYF; j_call: TRBJ1-3; clone_size: .; v_call: TRBV7-9; d_call: .
cdr3_nt: TGTGCCAGCAGTTTCGAGCAGGGTTCGGGAGAGACCCAGTACTTC; cdr3_aa: CASSFEQGSGETQYF; j_call: TRBJ2-5; clone_size: .; v_call: TRBV28; d_call: .
cdr3_nt: TGTGCCAGTCTTCCGGTCTATTCCTACGAGCAGTACTTC; cdr3_aa: CASLPVYSYEQYF; j_call: TRBJ2-7; clone_size: .; v_call: TRBV7-6; d_call: .
cdr3_nt: TGCGCCAGCAGCCTCGGGACAACGGCTTTCTTT; cdr3_aa: CASSLGTTAFF; j_call: TRBJ1-1; clone_size: .; v_call: TRBV5-1; d_call: .
cdr3_nt: TGTGCCAGCAGCTTGACAGGGGGCGCGAACACCGGGGAGCTGTTTTTT; cdr3_aa: CASSLTGGANTGELFF; j_call: TRBJ2-2; clone_size: .; v_call: TRBV7-6; d_call: TRBD1
cdr3_nt: TGTGCCAGCCTCTGGACAGGGGGAAACAATGAGCAGTTCTTC; cdr3_aa: CASLWTGGNNEQFF; j_call: TRBJ2-1; clone_size: .; v_call: TRBV6-1; d_call: TRBD1
cdr3_nt: TGCAGCGTTGTAACAGGGGCTTCCACTGGGGATGAGCAGTTCTTC; cdr3_aa: CSVVTGASTGDEQFF; j_call: TRBJ2-1; clone_size: .; v_call: TRBV29-1; d_call: TRBD1
cdr3_nt: TGTGCCAGCAGCGGGGAGCGGGGAGCCACCCAGTACTTC; cdr3_aa: CASSGERGATQYF; j_call: TRBJ2-5; clone_size: .; v_call: TRBV2; d_call: TRBD2
cdr3_nt: TGTGCCAGCCGCCTGGGCAACACTGAAGCTTTCTTT; cdr3_aa: CASRLGNTEAFF; j_call: TRBJ1-1; clone_size: .; v_call: TRBV27; d_call: .
cdr3_nt: TGTGCCAGCAGTGAACAGATCAATAGCAATCAGCCCCAGCATTTT; cdr3_aa: CASSEQINSNQPQHF; j_call: TRBJ1-5; clone_size: .; v_call: TRBV2; d_call: .
cdr3_nt: TGTGCCAGCCGGGACAGGGCAGAATCACCCCTCCACTTT; cdr3_aa: CASRDRAESPLHF; j_call: TRBJ1-6; clone_size: .; v_call: TRBV6-5; d_call: TRBD1
cdr3_nt: TGTGCCAGCAGCTTTGGACAGGGCACAGATACGCAGTATTTT; cdr3_aa: CASSFGQGTDTQYF; j_call: TRBJ2-3; clone_size: .; v_call: TRBV5-6; d_call: TRBD1
cdr3_nt: TGTGCCAGCAGTGAGGACACTACGGAACTACACTATGGCTACACCTTC; cdr3_aa: CASSEDTTELHYGYTF; j_call: TRBJ1-2; clone_size: .; v_call: TRBV28; d_call: .
cdr3_nt: TGTGCCAGCAGTGCAGGGGGCTCGATGTCCTACGAGCAGTACTTC; cdr3_aa: CASSAGGSMSYEQYF; j_call: TRBJ2-7; clone_size: .; v_call: TRBV6-1; d_call: TRBD1
cdr3_nt: TGCGCCAGCAGCCAAGGACAGGGGGCTAATGTGAACACTGAAGCTTTCTTT; cdr3_aa: CASSQGQGANVNTEAFF; j_call: TRBJ1-1; clone_size: .; v_call: TRBV4-1; d_call: TRBD1
cdr3_nt: TGCGCCAGCAGCCTAGCGGGAGACTACAATGAGCAGTTCTTC; cdr3_aa: CASSLAGDYNEQFF; j_call: TRBJ2-1; clone_size: few; v_call: TRBV5-1; d_call: TRBD2
cdr3_nt: TGTGCCAGCAGTTCGACAAATCAGCCCCAGCATTTT; cdr3_aa: CASSSTNQPQHF; j_call: TRBJ1-5; clone_size: .; v_call: TRBV27; d_call: .
cdr3_nt: TGTGCCATCAGTGAGTCGGGAGCCATAAATACGCAGTATTTT; cdr3_aa: CAISESGAINTQYF; j_call: TRBJ2-3; clone_size: .; v_call: TRBV10-3; d_call: .
cdr3_nt: TGCGCCAGCAGCTCGGGACAGGGAAACTACAATGAGCAGTTCTTC; cdr3_aa: CASSSGQGNYNEQFF; j_call: TRBJ2-1; clone_size: once; v_call: TRBV5-1; d_call: TRBD1
cdr3_nt: TGTGCCAGCAGTAATCCCCGGGGGGGGGATGGCTACACCTTC; cdr3_aa: CASSNPRGGDGYTF; j_call: TRBJ1-2; clone_size: .; v_call: TRBV6-5; d_call: .
cdr3_nt: TGCGCCAGCAGCCAAGAGTTCGACAGGACTAGCGGTAGCACAGATACGCAGTATTTT; cdr3_aa: CASSQEFDRTSGSTDTQYF; j_call: TRBJ2-3; clone_size: .; v_call: TRBV4-1; d_call: TRBD2
cdr3_nt: TGTGCCAGCAGTTATATAGCGAGTAGGGAGACCCAGTACTTC; cdr3_aa: CASSYIASRETQYF; j_call: TRBJ2-5; clone_size: .; v_call: TRBV6-6; d_call: .
cdr3_nt: TGTGCCAGCTCACCATCTCTTCGCGGAAGGGGCAATGAGCAGTTCTTC; cdr3_aa: CASSPSLRGRGNEQFF; j_call: TRBJ2-1; clone_size: .; v_call: TRBV18; d_call: .
cdr3_nt: TGTGCCAGCAGCTTACAGGGACAGGGGAACTATGGCTACACCTTC; cdr3_aa: CASSLQGQGNYGYTF; j_call: TRBJ1-2; clone_size: .; v_call: TRBV7-2; d_call: TRBD1
cdr3_nt: TGCGCCAGCAGCTTTGAGGGAGGAACCTACGAGCAGTACTTC; cdr3_aa: CASSFEGGTYEQYF; j_call: TRBJ2-7; clone_size: .; v_call: TRBV5-1; d_call: .
cdr3_nt: TGCGCCAGCAGCCAAGACGGACAGGGATTTACCTACGAGCAGTACTTC; cdr3_aa: CASSQDGQGFTYEQYF; j_call: TRBJ2-7; clone_size: .; v_call: TRBV4-1; d_call: TRBD1
cdr3_nt: TGTGCCAGCAGCTTAGATGTGAAGCGGGGGGACGTCAAAAACATTCAGTACTTC; cdr3_aa: CASSLDVKRGDVKNIQYF; j_call: TRBJ2-4; clone_size: .; v_call: TRBV7-9; d_call: TRBD2
cdr3_nt: TGTGCCAGCAGTTTAGCCGGGGAGTACTATGGCTACACCTTC; cdr3_aa: CASSLAGEYYGYTF; j_call: TRBJ1-2; clone_size: once; v_call: TRBV28; d_call: .
cdr3_nt: TGTGCCAGCAGCGTGGGGAGTGGGGGGGTTGCGGCCTTC; cdr3_aa: CASSVGSGGVAAF; j_call: TRBJ2-7; clone_size: .; v_call: TRBV9; d_call: TRBD2
cdr3_nt: TGTGCCAGCAGCACTACTAGCGGGAGTGGGTATACGCAGTATTTT; cdr3_aa: CASSTTSGSGYTQYF; j_call: TRBJ2-3; clone_size: .; v_call: TRBV7-2; d_call: TRBD2
cdr3_nt: TGTGCCAGCAGTTACTCGGCTTGGTTCTACGAGCAGTACTTC; cdr3_aa: CASSYSAWFYEQYF; j_call: TRBJ2-7; clone_size: large; v_call: TRBV6-5; d_call: .
cdr3_nt: TGTGCCTGGAGGAAGACAGGGACGAACACCGGGGAGCTGTTTTTT; cdr3_aa: CAWRKTGTNTGELFF; j_call: TRBJ2-2; clone_size: .; v_call: TRBV30; d_call: TRBD1
cdr3_nt: TGTGCCAGCAGCCAAGACCGGGGTTGGGATGGCTACACCTTC; cdr3_aa: CASSQDRGWDGYTF; j_call: TRBJ1-2; clone_size: .; v_call: TRBV14; d_call: .